Listed here are 31 T cell receptor beta chains from one sample, sequenced in a study of T cell responses to AZD1222 COVID-19 vaccine. The protocol was immunoSEQ multiplex PCR, while the TCRdb copy is restricted to in-frame clones and leaves out a portion. The sample carries about 130,000 clones, around 90% recorded once. This material consisted of peripheral blood, taken on day 0 of AZD1222 vaccination. The receptors were sampled from an adult in good health.

The chain couples TRBV24-1 to TRBJ2-1; 12 bases are shared with TRBD2. Losses at the gene ends were 4 bases for V and 8 bases for J; bases not matched to a gene: 8. CDR1 and CDR2 from the germline V gene are KGHDR and SFDVKD. CDR3 length: 16 amino acids. In DNA form, the CDR3 reads TGTGCCACCAGTGACCCTAGCGGGAGGGCCTCCCATGAGCAGTTCTTC. Residues: CATSDPSGRASHEQFF.

This chain links TRBV15 with TRBJ1-1; D may be TRBD1 (5 bases). The CDR3 extends over 16 amino acids. The germline CDR1 and CDR2 sequences are LNHNV and YYDKDF (reference sequence). Between the trimmed V and J ends, which lost 0 bases and 1 base, there was a span of 12 bases. The DNA of the CDR3 is TGTGCCACCAGCAGAGATATAGGGACGAGGAACACTGAAGCTTTCTTT. This gives the protein CATSRDIGTRNTEAFF.

The rearrangement uses TRBV5-5 and TRBJ1-6; D gene ambiguous. The CDR3 has 13 residues. V was trimmed by 3 bases and J by 8 bases, leaving 9 bases between them. Germline assignment: CDR1 SGHKS and CDR2 YYEKEE (reference sequence). The CDR3 here is CASSSQLYSPLHF. The CDR3 DNA is TGTGCCAGCAGCTCTCAGTTGTATTCACCCCTCCACTTT. The complete variable domain, with remaining parts taken from reference TRBV5-5 and TRBJ1-6, reads DAGVTQSPTHLIKTRGQQVTLRCSPISGHKSVSWYQQVLGQGPQFIFQYYEKEERGRGNFPDRFSARQFPNYSSELNVNALLLGDSALYLCASSSQLYSPLHFGNGTRLTVT.

The chain links TRBV7-2 to TRBJ1-2; D not certain. V gave up 5 bases and J gave up 0 bases, with 13 bases separating them. Germline V lookup: CDR1 SGHTA, CDR2 FQGNSA. CDR3 size: 15 residues. The CDR3 region is CASSLMAKPNYGYTF. In DNA, the CDR3 is TGTGCCAGCAGCCTAATGGCGAAGCCTAACTATGGCTACACCTTC. Filled out from reference TRBV7-2 and TRBJ1-2, the complete variable domain reads GAGVSQSPSNKVTEKGKDVELRCDPISGHTALYWYRQSLGQGLEFLIYFQGNSAPDKSGLPSDRFSAERTGGSVSTLTIQRTQQEDSAVYLCASSLMAKPNYGYTFGSGTRLTVV.

V gene TRBV5-6 combines with J gene TRBJ1-2; TRBD1 matches 8 bases. Looked up from germline, CDR1 is SGHDT and CDR2 is YYEEEE. V was pared by 4 bases and J by 2 bases, with 7 bases of the junction left unmatched. CDR3 length: 15 residues. CDR3 nucleotide sequence: TGTGCCAGCAGCCCGGGGGACAGGCAAAACTATGGCTACACCTTC. The encoded protein is CASSPGDRQNYGYTF. The full variable domain, in which reference TRBV5-6 and TRBJ1-2 provide the parts outside the CDR3, is DAGVTQSPTHLIKTRGQQVTLRCSPKSGHDTVSWYQQALGQGPQFIFQYYEEEERQRGNFPDRFSGHQFPNYSSELNVNALLLGDSALYLCASSPGDRQNYGYTFGSGTRLTVV.

This clone was recorded a few times. The chain has TRBV18 and TRBJ2-1; 9 bases align to TRBD2. Trimming took 1 base from V and 1 from J; bases not matched to a gene: 2. CDR3 length: 16 amino acids. Germline V gene sequence: CDR1 KGHSH, CDR2 LQKENI. CDR3 nucleotide sequence: TGTGCCAGCTCACCACTTAGCGGGAGTTCCTACAATGAGCAGTTCTTC. This gives the protein CASSPLSGSSYNEQFF.

The V gene is TRBV9, the J gene TRBJ2-1; 10 positions agree with TRBD2. The V and J ends lost 4 bases and 8 bases, in that order; junction bases with no gene match: 9. In germline, CDR1 is SGDLS, CDR2 YYNGEE. The CDR3 contains 15 residues. This chain's CDR3 is CASSRPSGGEDEQFF. DNA of the CDR3: TGTGCCAGCAGCCGGCCCAGCGGGGGGGAGGATGAGCAGTTCTTC.

The chain has TRBV15 and TRBJ1-6; no reliable D call. CDR1 is LNHNV, CDR2 YYDKDF, per germline (reference sequence). There are 18 residues in the CDR3. Between the trimmed V and J ends, which lost 0 bases and 4 bases, there was a span of 16 bases. CDR3 sequence (DNA): TGTGCCACCAGCAGAGATCTGGCAGGAGATCGGTATAATTCACCCCTCCACTTT. It is translated as CATSRDLAGDRYNSPLHF.

This sequence joins TRBV18 and TRBJ1-2, with D maybe TRBD1 (5 bases). CDR1 and CDR2 from the germline V gene are KGHSH and LQKENI. Trimming removed 0 bases from V and 4 bases from J, with 15 bases in between. The CDR3 is 16 residues long. CDR3 sequence reads: CASSPPYDWGGYGYTF. As DNA, the CDR3 is TGTGCCAGCTCACCACCATACGATTGGGGCGGCTATGGCTACACCTTC.

The rearrangement links TRBV27 to TRBJ1-2, with D unclear. This CDR3 has 16 amino acids. The germline V gene has CDR1 MNHEY and CDR2 SMNVEV (reference sequence). Deletions cut 0 bases from V and 6 bases from J, with 17 bases between. The CDR3 loop reads CASSLSWEPLMDGYTF. The DNA for the CDR3 is TGTGCCAGCAGTTTATCTTGGGAGCCCTTAATGGATGGCTACACCTTC.

This chain uses TRBV7-2 with TRBJ1-2; 8 positions match TRBD1. With 3 bases clipped from V and 1 base from J, the junction kept 4 bases outside the gene matches. The germline CDR1 and CDR2 sequences are SGHTA and FQGNSA. CDR3 size: 15 residues. DNA of the CDR3: TGTGCCAGCAGCTTCGGGACAGGTGGTAACTATGGCTACACCTTC. Translation: CASSFGTGGNYGYTF.

This sequence joins TRBV27 and TRBJ1-2, with D possibly matching TRBD1 (6 bases). V was clipped by 2 bases and J by 6 bases, with 13 bases between them. CDR3 length: 14 amino acids. CDR1 is MNHEY, CDR2 SMNVEV, per germline (reference sequence). CDR3: CASSLDPQGHGYTF. CDR3 nucleotide sequence: TGTGCCAGCAGTTTAGACCCTCAGGGGCATGGCTACACCTTC.

The rearrangement joins TRBV4-2 to TRBJ1-1; 7 bases are shared with TRBD1. The V and J ends lost 1 base and 0 bases, in that order; junction bases with no gene match: 8. This CDR3 is 17 amino acids long. Germline CDR1 reads LGHNA; CDR2 reads YNFKEQ. The CDR3 loop reads CASSQALTGRMNTEAFF. The CDR3 nucleotides are TGTGCCAGCAGCCAAGCGTTGACAGGGAGAATGAACACTGAAGCTTTCTTT.

This chain uses TRBV2 with TRBJ2-5, with D possibly being TRBD1 (5 bases). CDR1 and CDR2 from the germline V gene are SNHLY and FYNNEI. V lost 1 base and J 3 bases, leaving 9 bases between the germline ends. This CDR3 is 14 amino acids long. The CDR3 region is CASSEGQGKETQYF. In DNA, the CDR3 is TGTGCCAGCAGTGAAGGGCAGGGAAAAGAGACCCAGTACTTC.

V usage is TRBV11-2 and J usage is TRBJ1-6; tentative D call: TRBD1 (6 bases). V lost 5 bases to trimming and J lost 14 bases, with 16 bases between them. Germline assignment: CDR1 SGHAT and CDR2 FQNNGV. The CDR3 covers 13 residues. The CDR3 is CASSGAGGKTLHF. CDR3 coding DNA: TGTGCCAGCAGCGGGGCGGGGGGCAAGACCCTCCACTTT.

The J gene is TRBJ1-4, the V gene TRBV7-9, with 9 bases that match TRBD1. The V gene's germline CDR1 is SEHNR and CDR2 FQNEAQ (reference sequence). With V trimmed by 5 bases and J by 8 bases, 6 bases remained unmatched. The CDR3 is made up of 14 amino acids. CDR3 loop: CASSNAGTGEKLFF. The DNA of the CDR3 is TGTGCCAGCAGCAACGCCGGGACAGGGGAAAAACTGTTTTTT.

For the CDR3, the DNA is TGTGCCAGCAGCGCGGCGACAGGACTCTCTGGGGCCAACGTCCTGACTTTC. It codes for CASSAATGLSGANVLTF. The chain uses TRBV9 and TRBJ2-6; D possibly corresponds to TRBD1 (6 bases). Germline V gene sequence: CDR1 SGDLS, CDR2 YYNGEE. The CDR3 length is 17 residues. V lost 3 bases, J lost 0 bases, and 13 bases lay in between.

This clone was detected only once. The V and J genes are TRBV7-9 and TRBJ1-1, with 7 bases lining up with TRBD1. The V gene's germline CDR1 is SEHNR and CDR2 FQNEAQ (reference sequence). The CDR3 length is 15 residues. J lost 0 bases, V lost 5 bases, and 6 bases had no gene match. This chain's CDR3 is CASSPPQGVNTEAFF. CDR3 nucleotide sequence: TGTGCCAGCAGCCCCCCGCAGGGGGTGAACACTGAAGCTTTCTTT.

V and J are TRBV18 and TRBJ1-6, with D possibly TRBD1 on 6 matching bases. The germline V gene encodes CDR1 KGHSH and CDR2 LQKENI. The CDR3 runs 17 residues. The V and J ends lost 5 bases and 6 bases respectively, with 20 bases between them. The CDR3: CASSSLPDRTANSPLHF. The CDR3 DNA reads as TGTGCCAGCTCATCCCTCCCAGACAGGACGGCTAATTCACCCCTCCACTTT.

This sequence joins TRBV11-3 and TRBJ1-4; a possible D gene is TRBD1 (5 bases). The V gene lost 2 bases and the J gene lost 8 bases, with 15 bases spanning the gap. The CDR3 consists of 15 residues. Germline values: CDR1 SGHNT, CDR2 YENEEA. CDR3: CASSLTSGNGEKLFF. As DNA, the CDR3 is TGTGCCAGCAGCTTAACTTCAGGGAATGGAGAAAAACTGTTTTTT.

The chain couples TRBV19 to TRBJ2-7, with D possibly TRBD2 on 5 matching bases. CDR1 and CDR2 (germline): LNHDA, SQIVND (reference sequence). This CDR3 is 12 amino acids long. Deletions cut 5 bases from V and 4 bases from J, with 9 bases between. CDR3 nucleotides: TGTGCCAGTAGTGCAGAGGGATACGAGCAGTACTTC. Translated: CASSAEGYEQYF.

The rearrangement links TRBV7-9 to TRBJ1-5, with D tentatively TRBD1 (5 bases). From germline, CDR1 is SEHNR and CDR2 FQNEAQ (reference sequence). Trimming removed 4 bases at V and 7 bases at J, with 20 bases between. This CDR3 spans 16 amino acids. This CDR3 is CASSSNVPGPGQPQHF. The CDR3 DNA reads TGTGCCAGCAGCTCAAACGTTCCGGGACCCGGACAGCCCCAGCATTTT.

A few counts support this clone. CDR3 region: CASSQEALAGGWDTQYF. In DNA, the CDR3 is TGCGCCAGCAGCCAAGAGGCACTAGCGGGGGGGTGGGATACGCAGTATTTT. The chain combines TRBV4-3 with TRBJ2-3; 13 bases align to TRBD2. Trimming at V came to 0 bases and at J to 6 bases, leaving 6 bases not matched to a gene. Germline V gene sequence: CDR1 LGHNA, CDR2 YSLEER. The CDR3 has 17 residues.

This chain joins TRBV7-9 and TRBJ2-5; no definite D call. Trimming stripped 5 bases from V and 1 base from J, with 14 bases between. The CDR3 totals 15 residues. Germline CDR1 SEHNR, CDR2 FQNEAQ (reference sequence). The CDR3 region is CASSLPQAGQETQYF. As DNA, the CDR3 is TGTGCCAGCAGCCTCCCCCAGGCCGGCCAAGAGACCCAGTACTTC.

The chain uses TRBV5-8 and TRBJ1-2; D gene ambiguous. The CDR3 runs 12 residues. In germline, CDR1 is SGHTS, CDR2 YDEGEE. Trimming removed 4 bases at V and 7 bases at J, with 11 bases between. The CDR3 DNA sequence: TGTGCCAGCAGCCCTCGGACTACTGGCTACACCTTC. This translates into CASSPRTTGYTF. The variable domain in full, with the rest retrieved from reference TRBV5-8 and TRBJ1-2, is EAGVTQSPTHLIKTRGQQATLRCSPISGHTSVYWYQQALGLGLQFLLWYDEGEERNRGNFPPRFSGRQFPNYSSELNVNALELEDSALYLCASSPRTTGYTFGSGTRLTVV.

V and J are TRBV7-9 and TRBJ1-2; 8 positions match TRBD1. In germline, CDR1 is SEHNR, CDR2 FQNEAQ (reference sequence). V trimming: 1 base; J trimming: 7 bases; junction bases outside the gene matches: 5. The CDR3 covers 14 residues. The chain's CDR3 is CASSLGQGRSGYTF. CDR3 DNA sequence: TGTGCCAGCAGCTTAGGACAGGGGAGGTCTGGCTACACCTTC.

The V call is TRBV7-9, the J call TRBJ1-1; a weak D match, TRBD1 (6 bases). Germline CDR1 is SEHNR and CDR2 is FQNEAQ (reference sequence). The CDR3 contains 15 residues. The germline V and J ends were trimmed by 0 bases and 7 bases, with 15 bases remaining between them. The CDR3 reads CASSLAGAGGLEAFF. Here the CDR3 DNA reads TGTGCCAGCAGCTTAGCGGGGGCTGGGGGCCTTGAAGCTTTCTTT.

The V and J genes are TRBV7-2 and TRBJ1-2; 9 positions agree with TRBD1. Losses at the gene ends were 6 bases for V and 4 bases for J; bases not matched to a gene: 9. The CDR3 covers 15 residues. Germline CDR1 reads SGHTA; CDR2 reads FQGNSA. In nucleotides, the CDR3 is TGTGCCAGCAGGATACTTACAGGGGGCAGCTATGGCTACACCTTC. Its protein is CASRILTGGSYGYTF.

V usage is TRBV9 and J usage is TRBJ2-2; a weak D match, TRBD2 (5 bases). V lost 1 base, J lost 3 bases, and 10 bases lay in between. Germline V gives CDR1 SGDLS, CDR2 YYNGEE. This CDR3 has 15 amino acids. CDR3 protein: CASSVRGSDTGELFF. CDR3 bases: TGTGCCAGCAGCGTACGGGGTAGCGACACCGGGGAGCTGTTTTTT. Combining the CDR3 with reference TRBV9 and TRBJ2-2 gives the whole variable domain DSGVTQTPKHLITATGQRVTLRCSPRSGDLSVYWYQQSLDQGLQFLIQYYNGEERAKGNILERFSAQQFPDLHSELNLSSLELGDSALYFCASSVRGSDTGELFFGEGSRLTVL.

The CDR3 region has the DNA TGTGCCAGCAGGGCCGACACCCAGTTGAGTGAAAAACTGTTTTTT. It translates to CASRADTQLSEKLFF. V usage is TRBV28 and J usage is TRBJ1-4; the D is unclear. Per germline, CDR1 MDHEN and CDR2 SYDVKM. V lost 6 bases, J lost 7 bases, and 18 bases lay in between. CDR3 length equals 15 residues.

For the CDR3, the DNA is TGTGCCAGCTCCTCCGTCCTAGCGGGGGGAAACACAGATACGCAGTATTTT. Encoded protein: CASSSVLAGGNTDTQYF. The chain combines TRBV18 with TRBJ2-3; TRBD2 agrees at 11 bases. Germline loops: CDR1 KGHSH, CDR2 LQKENI. The CDR3 has 17 residues. V shed 6 bases and J 2 bases; nucleotides not matched to a gene: 10.